This passage covers 19 T cell receptor beta chains from one sample sequenced in a study of preoperative IRX-2 immunotherapy in early breast cancer. Treatment indicated: preoperative locoregional IRX-2 cytokine immunotherapy. Produced via immunoSEQ multiplex PCR; TCRdb's table is partial and in-frame only. The sample lists 95,000 to 100,000 clones, approximately 90% seen once, with under 2.5% in the top ten. Sequenced here: tumor tissue, sampled after IRX-2 immunotherapy. These TCRs come from a human donor with breast cancer.

The J gene is TRBJ2-7, the V gene TRBV30; D is undetermined. Trimming left V 2 bases short and J 7 bases short, with 12 bases between. This CDR3 is 12 amino acids long. Germline loops: CDR1 GTSNPN, CDR2 SVGIG (reference sequence). This CDR3 is CAWSFLYGEQYF. In DNA, the CDR3 is TGTGCCTGGAGTTTTTTGTATGGGGAGCAGTACTTC.

The chain combines TRBV18 with TRBJ1-1; 9 bases are shared with TRBD1. With 2 bases clipped from V and 8 bases from J, the junction kept 15 bases outside the gene matches. Germline V CDR1 and CDR2: KGHSH, LQKENI. CDR3 size: 17 residues. In DNA form, the CDR3 reads TGTGCCAGCTCACCAAGGGGGACGGGACAGGGTGGTTTAGAAGCTTTCTTT. Residues: CASSPRGTGQGGLEAFF.

V gene TRBV18 combines with J gene TRBJ2-5, with D possibly matching TRBD1 (7 bases). Trimming stripped 10 bases from V and 1 base from J, with 25 bases between. Germline CDR1 KGHSH, CDR2 LQKENI. This CDR3 spans 17 amino acids. In DNA form, the CDR3 reads TGTGCCACATCGAACAGGGGCTCCGGGGGTACCCAAGAGACCCAGTACTTC. It translates to CATSNRGSGGTQETQYF.

Only a few counts were recorded for this clone. The chain couples TRBV11-3 to TRBJ2-1; 9 bases fit TRBD1. Per the germline V gene, CDR1 is SGHNT and CDR2 is YENEEA. The ends lost 3 bases at V and 6 bases at J; junction bases unmatched: 6. This CDR3 contains 15 residues. The CDR3 coding sequence is TGTGCCAGCAGCTTTGGGACAGGGTTCTCCAATGAGCAGTTCTTC. This gives the protein CASSFGTGFSNEQFF.

The V and J genes are TRBV6-8 and TRBJ2-1, with TRBD2 identical over 13 bases. This CDR3 is built from 16 residues. The ends lost 5 bases at V and 4 bases at J; junction bases unmatched: 5. Germline-derived CDR1 and CDR2 are MNHGY and SAAAGT. CDR3: CASSDAGLAGYNEQFF. In DNA form, the CDR3 reads TGTGCCAGCAGTGATGCGGGACTAGCGGGGTACAATGAGCAGTTCTTC.

The chain has TRBV18 and TRBJ1-2; D uncertain. Germline CDR1 KGHSH, CDR2 LQKENI. This CDR3 region has 14 residues. V lost 0 bases to trimming and J lost 6 bases, with 11 bases between them. In DNA, the CDR3 is TGTGCCAGCTCACCACCGGGAGGTTCTAATGGCTACACCTTC. The encoded protein is CASSPPGGSNGYTF.

The rearrangement links TRBV5-1 to TRBJ1-3; no reliable D call. The CDR3 has 14 residues. CDR1 SGHRS and CDR2 YFSETQ come from the germline V gene. Deletions cut 7 bases from V and 0 bases from J, with 11 bases between. The CDR3, as DNA: TGCGCCAGCTCGATTGAAACCTCTGGAAACACCATATATTTT. Its translation is CASSIETSGNTIYF.

This clone has just a few counts. The chain has TRBV6-8 and TRBJ1-6, with D tentatively TRBD1 (5 bases). The CDR3 runs to 14 residues. The ends were cut back, 6 bases at V and 5 bases at J, with 11 bases in the middle. Germline V gene sequence: CDR1 MNHGY, CDR2 SAAAGT. The CDR3 protein is CASRPGRNNSPLHF. In DNA form, the CDR3 reads TGTGCCAGCAGACCGGGACGGAATAATTCACCCCTCCACTTT.

This chain joins TRBV28 and TRBJ2-2; D remains ambiguous. This CDR3 region has 14 residues. V dropped 2 bases and J dropped 1 base, with 5 bases sitting between them. From germline, CDR1 is MDHEN and CDR2 SYDVKM. Here the CDR3 DNA reads TGTGCCAGCAGTTTACCGGAGAACACCGGGGAGCTGTTTTTT. Amino acid sequence: CASSLPENTGELFF.

The V call is TRBV5-1, the J call TRBJ1-2; 8 positions agree with TRBD1. Germline V gives CDR1 SGHRS, CDR2 YFSETQ. Losses at the gene ends were 9 bases for V and 4 bases for J; bases not matched to a gene: 11. The CDR3 totals 14 residues. CDR3 nucleotides: TGCGCCACCTTAAATCGGACAGGGTTCTATGGCTACACCTTC. This codes for CATLNRTGFYGYTF.

The chain employs TRBV5-1 and TRBJ1-1; a possible D gene is TRBD1 (5 bases). Germline CDR1 reads SGHRS; CDR2 reads YFSETQ. Trimming shortened V by 4 bases and J by 1 base, and 11 bases separated the two germline ends. The CDR3 contains 14 residues. CDR3 residues: CASSPLQGNTEAFF. The CDR3 DNA sequence: TGCGCCAGCAGCCCACTCCAGGGGAACACTGAAGCTTTCTTT.

The gene calls are TRBV28 and TRBJ2-1, with 14 nucleotides matching TRBD2. The V gene end was trimmed by 3 bases and the J gene end by 3 bases; junction bases not matched to a gene: 10. Germline V gives CDR1 MDHEN, CDR2 SYDVKM. The CDR3 has 19 residues. The CDR3 sequence: CASSFAGTSGSLFYNEQFF. As DNA, the CDR3 is TGTGCCAGCAGTTTCGCCGGGACTAGCGGGAGTCTCTTCTACAATGAGCAGTTCTTC.

This sequence joins TRBV6-8 and TRBJ1-6; no clear D. Trimming cost V 0 bases and J 0 bases, with 12 bases left between them. This CDR3 spans 18 amino acids. Germline-derived CDR1 and CDR2 are MNHGY and SAAAGT. CDR3 amino acids: CASSYSISRSSYNSPLHF. The CDR3 DNA follows: TGTGCCAGCAGTTACTCGATTAGTAGAAGCTCCTATAATTCACCCCTCCACTTT.

V usage is TRBV14 and J usage is TRBJ2-2; maybe TRBD2 (6 bases). Trimming took 4 bases from V and 1 from J, leaving 10 bases between them. Looked up from germline, CDR1 is SGHDN and CDR2 is FVKESK. The CDR3 is made up of 15 amino acids. CDR3 in amino acids: CASSLGGQNTGELFF. The CDR3 DNA reads TGTGCCAGCAGCCTGGGAGGTCAGAACACCGGGGAGCTGTTTTTT.

As for this clone: Other DNA variants within this sample encode the same CDR3. The chain carries TRBV10-2 and TRBJ1-5; 7 nucleotides line up with TRBD1. The CDR3 covers 13 residues. V was pared by 9 bases and J by 1 base, with 3 bases of the junction left unmatched. From germline, CDR1 is WSHSY and CDR2 SAAADI. The CDR3 bases are TGCGCCAGTTCGGACAGGAGCAATCAGCCCCAGCATTTT. This sequence encodes CASSDRSNQPQHF.

J is TRBJ2-6 and V is TRBV19; D gene uncertain. From germline, CDR1 is LNHDA and CDR2 SQIVND (reference sequence). The CDR3 sequence is 13 residues long. V lost 6 bases to trimming and J lost 2 bases, with 5 bases between them. CDR3 sequence reads: CASRQAGANVLTF. DNA for the CDR3: TGTGCCAGTAGGCAAGCTGGGGCCAACGTCCTGACTTTC. The complete variable domain, with remaining parts taken from reference TRBV19 and TRBJ2-6, reads DGGITQSPKYLFRKEGQNVTLSCEQNLNHDAMYWYRQDPGQGLRLIYYSQIVNDFQKGDIAEGYSVSREKKESFPLTVTSAQKNPTAFYLCASRQAGANVLTFGAGSRLTVL.

The CDR3 sequence: CATSRAPVLNTEAFF. CDR3 nucleotide sequence: TGTGCCACCAGCAGAGCGCCGGTCCTGAACACTGAAGCTTTCTTT. V is TRBV15 and J is TRBJ1-1; D is undetermined. The length of the CDR3 is 15 residues. V shed 1 base and J shed 0 bases, with 9 bases lying between them. Germline CDR1 reads LNHNV; CDR2 reads YYDKDF (reference sequence).

V gene TRBV7-4 combines with J gene TRBJ1-3; D is ambiguous. V was shortened by 3 bases and J by 0 bases, with 12 bases between the two germline ends. The CDR3 length is 16 residues. The germline V gene encodes CDR1 SGHVT and CDR2 SQSDAQ. CDR3 nucleotide sequence: TGTGCCAGCAGCTTTGGCGGACTGACCTCTGGAAACACCATATATTTT. Its protein is CASSFGGLTSGNTIYF.

V gene TRBV12-5 combines with J gene TRBJ2-3; TRBD2 might be the D (6 bases). The CDR3 covers 13 residues. Germline V CDR1 and CDR2: LGHNT, FRNRAP. This chain's CDR3 is CASRGDSTDTQYF. The DNA of the CDR3 is TGTGCCAGCCGCGGGGACAGCACAGATACGCAGTATTTT.